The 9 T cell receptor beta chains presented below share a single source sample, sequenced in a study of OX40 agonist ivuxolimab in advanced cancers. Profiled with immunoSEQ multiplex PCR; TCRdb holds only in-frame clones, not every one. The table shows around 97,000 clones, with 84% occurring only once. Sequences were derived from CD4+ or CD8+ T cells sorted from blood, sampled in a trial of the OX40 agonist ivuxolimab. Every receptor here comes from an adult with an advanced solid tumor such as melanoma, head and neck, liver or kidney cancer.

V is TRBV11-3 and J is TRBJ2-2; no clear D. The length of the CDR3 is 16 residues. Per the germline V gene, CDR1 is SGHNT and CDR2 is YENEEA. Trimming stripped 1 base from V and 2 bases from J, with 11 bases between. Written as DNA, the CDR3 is TGTGCCAGCAGCTTAGGGTTTGGTGAAAACACCGGGGAGCTGTTTTTT. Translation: CASSLGFGENTGELFF.

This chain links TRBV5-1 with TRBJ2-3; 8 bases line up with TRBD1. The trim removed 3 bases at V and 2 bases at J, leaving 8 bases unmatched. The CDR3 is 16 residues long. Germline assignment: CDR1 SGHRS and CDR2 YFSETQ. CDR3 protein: CASSWAWGQDTDTQYF. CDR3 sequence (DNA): TGCGCCAGCAGCTGGGCGTGGGGACAGGACACAGATACGCAGTATTTT.

The CDR3, as DNA: TGTGCCAGCAGCTTTTCGCCAGGGGCCGACAATGAGCAGTTCTTC. Encoded protein: CASSFSPGADNEQFF. The genes are TRBV7-6 and TRBJ2-1, with D possibly being TRBD1 (6 bases). CDR3 length: 15 amino acids. The V gene's germline CDR1 is SGHVS and CDR2 FNYEAQ. Trimming shortened V by 3 bases and J by 5 bases, and 14 bases separated the two germline ends.

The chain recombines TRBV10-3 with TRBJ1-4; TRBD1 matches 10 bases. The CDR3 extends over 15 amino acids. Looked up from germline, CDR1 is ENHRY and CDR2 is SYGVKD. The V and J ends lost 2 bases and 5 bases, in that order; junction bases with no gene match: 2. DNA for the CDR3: TGTGCCATCAGTGAGCCGGACAGGGGGAATGAAAAACTGTTTTTT. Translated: CAISEPDRGNEKLFF.

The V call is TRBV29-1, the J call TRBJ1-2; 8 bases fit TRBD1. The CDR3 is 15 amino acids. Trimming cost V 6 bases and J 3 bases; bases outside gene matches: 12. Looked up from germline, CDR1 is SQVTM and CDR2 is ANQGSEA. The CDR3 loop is CSVQIRTGRDYGYTF. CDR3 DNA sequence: TGCAGCGTCCAAATTAGGACAGGGAGGGACTATGGCTACACCTTC.

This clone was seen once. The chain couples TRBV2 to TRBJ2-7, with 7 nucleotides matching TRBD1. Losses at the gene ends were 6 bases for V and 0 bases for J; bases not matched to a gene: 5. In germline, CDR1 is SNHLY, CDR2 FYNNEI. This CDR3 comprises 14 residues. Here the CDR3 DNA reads TGTGCCAGCAGCACGACAGGGACCTCCTACGAGCAGTACTTC. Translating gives CASSTTGTSYEQYF.

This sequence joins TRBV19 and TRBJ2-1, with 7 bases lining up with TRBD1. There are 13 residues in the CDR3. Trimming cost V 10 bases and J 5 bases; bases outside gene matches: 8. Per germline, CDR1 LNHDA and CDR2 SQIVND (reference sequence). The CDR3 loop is CAIKTGSNNEQFF. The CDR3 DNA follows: TGTGCCATTAAGACAGGGAGCAACAATGAGCAGTTCTTC.

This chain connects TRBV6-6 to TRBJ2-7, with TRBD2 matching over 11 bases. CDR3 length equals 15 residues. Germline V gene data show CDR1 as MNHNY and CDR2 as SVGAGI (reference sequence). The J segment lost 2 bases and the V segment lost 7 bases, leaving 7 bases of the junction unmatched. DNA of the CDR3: TGTGCCAGCACCGGCACTAGCGGGGGCACCTACGAGCAGTACTTC. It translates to CASTGTSGGTYEQYF.

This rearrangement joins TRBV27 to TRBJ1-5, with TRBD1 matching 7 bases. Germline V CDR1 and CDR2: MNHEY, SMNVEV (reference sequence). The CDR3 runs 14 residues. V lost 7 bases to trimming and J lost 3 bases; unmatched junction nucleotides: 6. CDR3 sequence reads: CASNSGQLNQPQHF. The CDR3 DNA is TGTGCCAGCAACTCGGGACAGCTCAATCAGCCCCAGCATTTT.